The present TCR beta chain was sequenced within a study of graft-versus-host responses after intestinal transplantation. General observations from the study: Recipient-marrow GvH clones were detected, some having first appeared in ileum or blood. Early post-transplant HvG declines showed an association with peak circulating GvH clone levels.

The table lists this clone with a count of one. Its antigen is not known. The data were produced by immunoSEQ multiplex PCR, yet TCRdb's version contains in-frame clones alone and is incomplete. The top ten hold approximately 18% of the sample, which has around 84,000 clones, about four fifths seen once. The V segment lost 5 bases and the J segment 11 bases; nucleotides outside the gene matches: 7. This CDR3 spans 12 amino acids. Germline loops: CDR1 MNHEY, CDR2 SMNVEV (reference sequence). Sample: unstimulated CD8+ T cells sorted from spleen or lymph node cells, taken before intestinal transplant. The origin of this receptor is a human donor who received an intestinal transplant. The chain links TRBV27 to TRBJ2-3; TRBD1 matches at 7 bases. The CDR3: CASSGTVYQQYF. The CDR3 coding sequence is TGTGCCAGCAGTGGGACAGTCTACCAGCAGTATTTT.